The present TCR beta chain was sequenced within a study of cytomegalovirus exposure and HLA in healthy donors. It was with 60 Vbeta and 13 Jbeta primers that the PCR ran. Only in-frame clones appear in the TCRdb table, and some are missing; sequencing was by immunoSEQ multiplex PCR. The table records some 250,000 clones, roughly 82% of them present only once. CDR3 size: 16 residues. Germline V gives CDR1 LNHDA, CDR2 SQIVND (reference sequence). V was pared by 3 bases and J by 2 bases, with 5 bases of the junction left unmatched. The sample taken for sequencing was PBMCs. The chain combines TRBV19 with TRBJ2-1; TRBD2 matches 9 bases. This sequence originates from a woman between 35 and 50 years old in good health and CMV-seropositive. DNA for the CDR3: TGTGCCAGTAGTATTCTAGCGGGGAGGACCTACAATGAGCAGTTCTTC. Translated, it gives CASSILAGRTYNEQFF.